This T cell receptor beta chain was identified in a study of blood T cells in healthy people across ages. General study results and limits: Roughly linearly, TCR beta diversity per million T cells fell as age increased.

This clonotype occurred a few times. The antigen is not known. Russia was home to the donors, healthy Caucasian individuals aged about 6 to 90. The CDR3 sequence is 17 residues long. The V gene's germline CDR1 is LGHNA and CDR2 YNFKEQ. V lost 0 bases and J 1 base, leaving 14 bases between the germline ends. Next came a second PCR, run for about 6 to 11 cycles, which used a sample-barcoded 5' primer along with a J-beta primer mix. TCRdb re-called the 5' RACE reads through MiXCR, storing one row per CDR3 protein. The sample has fewer than 900,000 distinct CDR3 sequences, more than 40% seen once. What was sequenced was blood. The rearrangement uses TRBV4-2 and TRBJ2-3; TRBD2 might be the D (5 bases). The sequence came from a woman between 55 and 75 years old in good health. CDR3 in DNA: TGTGCCAGCAGCCAAGATAGGCGAGCGGCCGGCACAGATACGCAGTATTTT. Protein: CASSQDRRAAGTDTQYF.